The sequence of this T cell receptor (beta chain) was determined in a study of T cells in Graves' hyperthyroidism and ophthalmopathy (dated by TCRdb to 2018 to 2020). With regard to the full study: A discovery cohort of approximately 100 patients, fewer than 50 with Graves' ophthalmopathy and about 58 with stable Graves' hyperthyroidism, was used to find distinguishing TCR V-J signatures. Following sampling, methimazole starting at 30 mg daily was given to hyperthyroidism patients, and high-dose intravenous methylprednisolone was given to ophthalmopathy patients. The paper reports TCR Vbeta CDR3 sequencing of fewer than 150 peripheral blood samples: 40 or so ophthalmopathy, approximately 74 hyperthyroidism and approximately 17 progressor patients. Prospective prediction of ophthalmopathy was tested in an independent validation cohort consisting of 18 hyperthyroidism patients and about 17 patients who later progressed to ophthalmopathy. The 100 or so discovery patients were randomly split 7:3 into training and test sets. The study also compared thyroid tissue and blood T-cell repertoires from a handful of Graves' hyperthyroidism patients. Study-level results and caveats: No statistical method was used to set the sample size in advance, and investigators knew the group allocation. In validation, progression to ophthalmopathy was predicted by the model with roughly 71% sensitivity and 72% to 80% specificity, a median of around 6.5 months before onset. A model built on a 13 V-J signature distinguished ophthalmopathy from stable hyperthyroidism, reaching approximately 89% sensitivity and 81.08% specificity in cross-validation and 80%/75% in testing. Most expanded thyroid clonotypes (frequency above 0.001) were also found in blood, which suggests that blood repertoires may mirror thyroid immune responses.

Stable Graves' hyperthyroidism was defined as the absence of progression to ophthalmopathy over 18 months of follow-up. Hyperthyroidism patients were newly diagnosed, with disease duration under 2 months, and aged 18 to 65 years. The study excluded patients with uncontrolled infections, other autoimmune diseases, pregnancy or lactation. Diagnoses were based on clinical symptoms, serum thyroxine and TRAb, thyroid ultrasound and orbital computed tomography. Total RNA was extracted using Trizol reagent, and RNA quality was assessed on an Agilent 2100 Bioanalyzer. With regard to this clonotype: Its antigen is still unknown. This clone may be a read error of a much larger clone one base away.

Taken from cysteine to phenylalanine, the CDR3 has 15 residues. The kept DNA is CDR3 alone, 45 bases in frame from the first base. CDR1 and CDR2, per the germline V gene, are SGHRS and YFSETQ. The TCR beta CDR3 regions were amplified from RNA transcripts. For the first round of RT-PCR on the TCR CDR3, the HTBI primer set was used together with the Qiagen OneStep RT-PCR kit. A second multiplex PCR round built the libraries, followed by size selection and purification. Libraries were sequenced paired-end with 100 bp reads on an Illumina HiSeq2000. Concerning the study's data processing: SOAPnuke was used to process the raw data, with reads discarded if the reads contained adapters or uncalled bases, had a mean Phred below 15, or lacked an exact constant-primer or identifier match. COPE v1.2.5 was used to merge the high-quality paired reads, and each unique nucleotide sequence was defined as a clonotype. MiTCR v1.1 was used to align clonotypes to the IMGT TRBV, TRBD and TRBJ reference segments. Only V-J combinations with frequency above 0.0001, covering roughly 99% of repertoires, were analysed. A TCS score was defined as the ratio between F50 (clonal expansion) and ExV (chaos), using BLOSUM62-based TCRdist between CDR3 peptides within each V-J. Welch's t-statistics and random forest reduced fewer than 600 V-J features to roughly 13, which were used in a naive Bayes classifier (R e1071). Thyroid-blood repertoire similarity was quantified with the Morisita-Horn index. TCRdb trimmed the raw reads at Q25, called clones with MiXCR and kept productive beta chains. Each record represents a unique CDR3 protein, reported with the most common genes and DNA among its rows. TCRdb, rather than the study authors, made the V and J calls. Here the sample has about 540,000 distinct CDR3 sequences; approximately 44% occur a single time. Together, the top ten hold approximately 8.4% of the sample.

This TCR was recovered from a woman aged 18-30 years with Graves' hyperthyroidism. Specimen: peripheral blood or thyroid tissue (not recorded which). The chain uses TRBV5-1 and TRBJ2-7; no D gene is confidently identified. CDR3 reads: CASSLEGPFFYGQYF. Here is the DNA: TGCGCCAGCAGCTTGGAAGGACCTTTTTTTTACGGGCAGTACTTC. With the portions outside the CDR3 filled from the reference TRBV5-1 and TRBJ2-7 genes, the complete variable region becomes KAGVTQTPRYLIKTRGQQVTLSCSPISGHRSVSWYQQTPGQGLQFLFEYFSETQRNKGNFPGRFSGRQFSNSRSEMNVSTLELGDSALYLCASSLEGPFFYGQYFGPGTRLTVT.